Listed below are T cell receptor beta chains from one sample, sequenced in a study of T cell responses to AZD1222 COVID-19 vaccine. Using immunoSEQ multiplex PCR, the repertoire was profiled, and TCRdb retains in-frame clones only, with some absent. This table holds approximately 150,000 clones, around 93% found once. The source was peripheral blood, collected on day 0 of AZD1222 vaccination. The source of these receptors is an adult in good health. CDR3s include the opening cysteine and the closing phenylalanine or tryptophan. A D gene is named only where the DNA matches it firmly. Size values are once, few and many counts, or a class for expanded clones, and some rows have none.

clone_size: once; j_call: TRBJ2-7; d_call: TRBD2; v_call: TRBV5-1; cdr3_nt: TGCGCCAGCAGCTTGGGTCTAGCGGGACCCTACGAGCAGTACTTC; cdr3_aa: CASSLGLAGPYEQYF
clone_size: -; j_call: TRBJ2-7; d_call: TRBD2; v_call: TRBV18; cdr3_nt: TGTGCCAGCTCACCGGGACTAGCGGGTGTAGAGCAGTACTTC; cdr3_aa: CASSPGLAGVEQYF
clone_size: -; j_call: TRBJ2-1; d_call: -; v_call: TRBV19; cdr3_nt: TGTGCCAGTAGTATTGCTAGTTGGGATGAGCAGTTCTTC; cdr3_aa: CASSIASWDEQFF
clone_size: -; j_call: TRBJ2-7; d_call: -; v_call: TRBV30; cdr3_nt: TGTGCCTGGGTCCGAGGGGGGGAGCAGTACTTC; cdr3_aa: CAWVRGGEQYF
clone_size: -; j_call: TRBJ2-3; d_call: -; v_call: TRBV6-4; cdr3_nt: TGTGCCAGCAGTGACTCGCCTACCCCTGGGGCAGATACGCAGTATTTT; cdr3_aa: CASSDSPTPGADTQYF
clone_size: -; j_call: TRBJ1-3; d_call: -; v_call: TRBV19; cdr3_nt: TGTGCCAGTAGTACAACAGGGTCCTCTGGAAACACCATATATTTT; cdr3_aa: CASSTTGSSGNTIYF
clone_size: -; j_call: TRBJ1-5; d_call: -; v_call: TRBV28; cdr3_nt: TGTGCCAGCAGTTTTTCGGGGAGCGGCAATCAGCCCCAGCATTTT; cdr3_aa: CASSFSGSGNQPQHF
clone_size: -; j_call: TRBJ2-7; d_call: TRBD1; v_call: TRBV6-4; cdr3_nt: TGTGCCAGCAGTGGCGGACAGGGGGCCACCTACGAGCAGTACTTC; cdr3_aa: CASSGGQGATYEQYF
clone_size: -; j_call: TRBJ1-6; d_call: TRBD1; v_call: TRBV5-4; cdr3_nt: TGTGCCAGCAGCCCCGGGGGTATGACAGGGGGTCAGTCACCCCTCCACTTT; cdr3_aa: CASSPGGMTGGQSPLHF
clone_size: -; j_call: TRBJ2-1; d_call: -; v_call: TRBV20-1; cdr3_nt: TGCAGTGCTAGAGATAAGGGTGAGCAGTTCTTC; cdr3_aa: CSARDKGEQFF
clone_size: -; j_call: TRBJ2-2; d_call: TRBD2; v_call: TRBV19; cdr3_nt: TGTGCCAGTAGTGTCATCCTGGGGGGGAGGCCCTACGCGAACACCGGGGAGCTGTTTTTT; cdr3_aa: CASSVILGGRPYANTGELFF
clone_size: -; j_call: TRBJ2-2; d_call: TRBD2; v_call: TRBV4-3; cdr3_nt: TGCGCCAGCAGCCAGGGGCTAGCGGGAGACGGGGAGCTGTTTTTT; cdr3_aa: CASSQGLAGDGELFF
clone_size: -; j_call: TRBJ2-1; d_call: -; v_call: TRBV2; cdr3_nt: TGTGCCAGCGGTTCCCTGTCAAGGGGGGATGAGCAGTTCTTC; cdr3_aa: CASGSLSRGDEQFF
clone_size: once; j_call: TRBJ1-2; d_call: TRBD1; v_call: TRBV28; cdr3_nt: TGTGCCAGCAGTTTAATCGACAGGGGGTTTGGCTATGGCTACACCTTC; cdr3_aa: CASSLIDRGFGYGYTF
clone_size: -; j_call: TRBJ1-6; d_call: -; v_call: TRBV7-2; cdr3_nt: TGTGCCAGCAGCAGATGGGGTCGAAATTCACCCCTCCACTTT; cdr3_aa: CASSRWGRNSPLHF
clone_size: -; j_call: TRBJ1-5; d_call: -; v_call: TRBV19; cdr3_nt: TGTGCCAGTAGTATAGATCGAATATATAGCAATCAGCCCCAGCATTTT; cdr3_aa: CASSIDRIYSNQPQHF
clone_size: once; j_call: TRBJ2-5; d_call: -; v_call: TRBV11-2; cdr3_nt: TGTGCCAGCAGCTCAATGGGGAAGGGGGAGACCCAGTACTTC; cdr3_aa: CASSSMGKGETQYF
clone_size: -; j_call: TRBJ1-4; d_call: -; v_call: TRBV19; cdr3_nt: TGTGCCAGTAGTAGGCACCGGGACGGAGGGGAAAAACTGTTTTTT; cdr3_aa: CASSRHRDGGEKLFF
clone_size: -; j_call: TRBJ2-1; d_call: -; v_call: TRBV4-3; cdr3_nt: TGCGCCAGCAGCCAAGCGGCCAACCCCCAGAATGAGCAGTTCTTC; cdr3_aa: CASSQAANPQNEQFF
clone_size: -; j_call: TRBJ1-5; d_call: -; v_call: TRBV24-1; cdr3_nt: TGTGCCACCAGCCAAACTGGGAACGGTCAGCCCCAGCATTTT; cdr3_aa: CATSQTGNGQPQHF
clone_size: -; j_call: TRBJ2-1; d_call: -; v_call: TRBV6-6; cdr3_nt: TGTGCCAGCACCCTTCTTGGGGCTGCCCGCAATGAGCAGTTCTTC; cdr3_aa: CASTLLGAARNEQFF
clone_size: -; j_call: TRBJ1-1; d_call: -; v_call: TRBV30; cdr3_nt: TGTGCCTGGAGTGAACGAGGCGGGGCTTTCTTT; cdr3_aa: CAWSERGGAFF
clone_size: -; j_call: TRBJ1-4; d_call: TRBD1; v_call: TRBV11-2; cdr3_nt: TGTGCCAGCAGTTTGACAGGGAGGAATGAAAAACTGTTTTTT; cdr3_aa: CASSLTGRNEKLFF
clone_size: -; j_call: TRBJ2-7; d_call: -; v_call: TRBV5-1; cdr3_nt: TGCGCCAGCAGCTTGGCTCCTTCCTCCTACGAGCAGTACTTC; cdr3_aa: CASSLAPSSYEQYF
clone_size: -; j_call: TRBJ2-7; d_call: -; v_call: TRBV6-1; cdr3_nt: TGTGCCAGCAGTGAAGCTGGAGGGACGTCATTCTACGAGCAGTACTTC; cdr3_aa: CASSEAGGTSFYEQYF
clone_size: -; j_call: TRBJ2-1; d_call: -; v_call: TRBV6-2/TRBV6-3; cdr3_nt: TGTGCCAGCAGCGAACAGGGAACCTACAATGAGCAGTTCTTC; cdr3_aa: CASSEQGTYNEQFF
clone_size: -; j_call: TRBJ1-4; d_call: -; v_call: TRBV2; cdr3_nt: TGTGCCAGCAGTGAAACGAAGACGTGGCCTAATGAAAAACTGTTTTTT; cdr3_aa: CASSETKTWPNEKLFF
clone_size: -; j_call: TRBJ2-7; d_call: -; v_call: TRBV28; cdr3_nt: TGTGCCAGCAGTTTAGTAGGGACTGACCCCTACGAGCAGTACTTC; cdr3_aa: CASSLVGTDPYEQYF
clone_size: -; j_call: TRBJ2-7; d_call: -; v_call: TRBV6-9; cdr3_nt: TGTGCCAGCCAACCCCACGAGCAGTACTTC; cdr3_aa: CASQPHEQYF
clone_size: -; j_call: TRBJ1-1; d_call: TRBD1; v_call: TRBV29-1; cdr3_nt: TGCAGCGCGGAAGGGGGCAGGACTGAAGCTTTCTTT; cdr3_aa: CSAEGGRTEAFF
clone_size: -; j_call: TRBJ2-7; d_call: -; v_call: TRBV6-1; cdr3_nt: TGTGCCAGCAGTGAGCGCCAAGTCTACGAGCAGTACTTC; cdr3_aa: CASSERQVYEQYF
clone_size: -; j_call: TRBJ1-5; d_call: -; v_call: TRBV6-1; cdr3_nt: TGTGCCAGCAGTGAAAGCTCTAGCAATCAGCCCCAGCATTTT; cdr3_aa: CASSESSSNQPQHF
clone_size: -; j_call: TRBJ1-5; d_call: TRBD1; v_call: TRBV7-4; cdr3_nt: TGTGCCAGCAGCTCCCGGGACAGGGGGCCCAATCAGCCCCAGCATTTT; cdr3_aa: CASSSRDRGPNQPQHF
clone_size: -; j_call: TRBJ1-6; d_call: TRBD1; v_call: TRBV5-1; cdr3_nt: TGCGCCAGCAGCTGGTCCGGGACAGCGTATAATTCACCCCTCCACTTT; cdr3_aa: CASSWSGTAYNSPLHF
clone_size: -; j_call: TRBJ1-2; d_call: -; v_call: TRBV20-1; cdr3_nt: TGCAGTGCTAGGCTAGATGGCTACACCTTC; cdr3_aa: CSARLDGYTF
clone_size: few; j_call: TRBJ1-2; d_call: -; v_call: TRBV12-3/TRBV12-4; cdr3_nt: TGTGCCAGCAGTTTAGCGTTCAACCGTGGCTACACCTTC; cdr3_aa: CASSLAFNRGYTF
clone_size: -; j_call: TRBJ2-5; d_call: TRBD1; v_call: TRBV5-5; cdr3_nt: TGTGCCAGCAGCCTCTCGACAGGGAGATCGGAGACCCAGTACTTC; cdr3_aa: CASSLSTGRSETQYF
clone_size: once; j_call: TRBJ1-5; d_call: TRBD1; v_call: TRBV6-2/TRBV6-3; cdr3_nt: TGTGCCAGCAGTTCAGGGGGGCCATCCGGTTTGGGAGCCCAGCATTTT; cdr3_aa: CASSSGGPSGLGAQHF
clone_size: -; j_call: TRBJ2-1; d_call: -; v_call: TRBV5-1; cdr3_nt: TGCGCCAGCACCCGAGAGGCTTACAATGAGCAGTTCTTC; cdr3_aa: CASTREAYNEQFF
clone_size: -; j_call: TRBJ2-7; d_call: -; v_call: TRBV4-2; cdr3_nt: TGTGCCAGCAGCCAAGAAGGGCGATACGAGCAGTACTTC; cdr3_aa: CASSQEGRYEQYF
clone_size: -; j_call: TRBJ2-1; d_call: TRBD2; v_call: TRBV9; cdr3_nt: TGTGCCAGCAGCCAAGGACTAGCGGGAGCAACGCAGTTCTTC; cdr3_aa: CASSQGLAGATQFF
clone_size: -; j_call: TRBJ2-2; d_call: -; v_call: TRBV21-1; cdr3_nt: TGTGCCAGCAGCAAATCACCGGGTCCCCCTTCGAACACCGGGGAGCTGTTTTTT; cdr3_aa: CASSKSPGPPSNTGELFF
clone_size: -; j_call: TRBJ1-1; d_call: -; v_call: TRBV7-8; cdr3_nt: TGTGCCAGCAGCTCGTGGGGGGGCCGGGGCTTTTTAATGAACACTGAAGCTTTCTTT; cdr3_aa: CASSSWGGRGFLMNTEAFF
clone_size: -; j_call: TRBJ2-7; d_call: -; v_call: TRBV11-3; cdr3_nt: TGTGCCAGCAGCCTCGAGACACAATCCTACGAGCAGTACTTC; cdr3_aa: CASSLETQSYEQYF
clone_size: -; j_call: TRBJ2-5; d_call: TRBD2; v_call: TRBV27; cdr3_nt: TGTGCCAGCAGTTTATCGGCTAGCGGACAAGAGACCCAGTACTTC; cdr3_aa: CASSLSASGQETQYF